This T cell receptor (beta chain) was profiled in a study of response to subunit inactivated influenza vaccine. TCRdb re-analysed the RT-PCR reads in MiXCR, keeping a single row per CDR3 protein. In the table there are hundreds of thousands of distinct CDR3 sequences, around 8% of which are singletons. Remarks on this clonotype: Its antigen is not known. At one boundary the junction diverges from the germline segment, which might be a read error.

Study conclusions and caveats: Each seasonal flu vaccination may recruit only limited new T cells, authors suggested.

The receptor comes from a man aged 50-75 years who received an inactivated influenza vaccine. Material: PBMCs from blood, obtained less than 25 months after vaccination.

The CDR3 loop reads CSVYRTGTPYGQYF. DNA for the CDR3: TGCAGCGTTTACAGAACCGGGACTCCCTACGGGCAGTACTTC. J is TRBJ2-7 and V is TRBV29-1, with D perhaps matching TRBD2 (6 bases). The CDR3 covers 14 residues. Germline-derived CDR1 and CDR2 are SQVTM and ANQGSEA.